In this sample, the clone carrying this T cell receptor (beta chain) turned up many times. Its antigen remains unidentified. The entry originates in a study of identical twins. TCRdb re-analysed the 5' RACE reads in MiXCR, keeping a single row per CDR3 protein. The repertoire includes more than 650,000 distinct CDR3 sequences, roughly 6.2% of them detected once, and 1.5% to 2% sits in the top ten. Germline V CDR1 and CDR2: MNHEY, SVGAGI. The CDR3 runs 18 residues. J gave up 2 bases and V 0 bases, and 10 bases lay outside the gene matches. Study conclusions and caveats: Within cord blood, abundant beta clonotypes carried fewer insertions, but memory repertoires showed no such trend. Invariant MAIT and iNKT cells could partly confound zero-insertion analyses. Sequences that were beta out-of-frame showed weaker excess twin sharing. Some out-of-frame alpha sequences were shared by twins, and these showed excess low generation probability.

The source is a man between 18 and 29 years old in good health. The sequencing sample was made of naive T cells sorted from blood. V and J are TRBV6-5 and TRBJ2-7; 10 positions match TRBD2. CDR3 region: CASSYSSPLLAGTYEQYF. As DNA, the CDR3 is TGTGCCAGCAGTTACTCGTCCCCGTTACTAGCGGGAACCTACGAGCAGTACTTC.